This T cell receptor beta chain was sequenced for a study of early T cells in non-severe SARS-CoV-2 infection. About the research overall: Unsorted whole-blood RNA was sequenced in bulk, leaving chains unpaired. Findings of the study overall: Anti-spike CD8 responses were favored by VDJdb matching, which missed private and CD4 specificities.

The germline V gene encodes CDR1 SQVTM and CDR2 ANQGSEA. Trimming shortened V by 5 bases and J by 2 bases, and 9 bases separated the two germline ends. The CDR3 is made up of 12 amino acids. A note on this clonotype: Its matching antigen is unknown.

Attached unique molecular identifiers marked individual cDNA molecules. One entry per CDR3 protein results from TCRdb running MiXCR on the 5' RACE reads. The sample has under 80,000 distinct CDR3 sequences; over 10% are singletons. The source material was whole blood. The clonotype comes from an adult who was a healthcare worker with PCR-confirmed SARS-CoV-2 infection or an uninfected control (not recorded which). The chain carries TRBV29-1 and TRBJ2-5; D is uncertain. The CDR3 loop reads CSVRLRQETQYF. In DNA, the CDR3 is TGCAGCGTTCGGCTTAGACAAGAGACCCAGTACTTC.